The rows below give T cell receptor beta chains drawn from one sample of a study of control samples from healthy donors and cancer patients. The protocol was immunoSEQ multiplex PCR, while the TCRdb copy is restricted to in-frame clones and leaves out a portion. The sample yields 160,000 or so clones, roughly 92% seen once. Specimen: blood. Every receptor here comes from a middle-aged man in good health. Both conserved end residues are part of each CDR3. Fields, in order: clone size, J gene, V gene, D gene, CDR3 length, CDR3 DNA, CDR3 protein. D genes are given only for firm matches. Size tells how often a clone was seen (once, few, many) or the class of an expanded clone, and some rows leave it out.

abundance: once
j_gene: TRBJ1-5
v_gene: TRBV7-9
d_gene: .
len: 15
CDR3nt: TGTGCCAGCAGCTTAACCGGGCCGGCGGGTCAGCCCCAGCATTTT
CDR3aa: CASSLTGPAGQPQHF

abundance: .
j_gene: TRBJ1-1
v_gene: TRBV29-1
d_gene: .
len: 12
CDR3nt: TGCAGCGTTGGGTTTGGGGGCACTGAAGCTTTCTTT
CDR3aa: CSVGFGGTEAFF

abundance: .
j_gene: TRBJ2-3
v_gene: TRBV5-6
d_gene: .
len: 14
CDR3nt: TGTGCCAGCAGCCAAGGAAGCGTGGCAGATACGCAGTATTTT
CDR3aa: CASSQGSVADTQYF

abundance: .
j_gene: TRBJ2-7
v_gene: TRBV28
d_gene: .
len: 14
CDR3nt: TGTGCCAGCAGTTTCGTTGGGAGTACCTACGAGCAGTACTTC
CDR3aa: CASSFVGSTYEQYF

abundance: once
j_gene: TRBJ1-1
v_gene: TRBV6-5
d_gene: TRBD1
len: 13
CDR3nt: TGTGCCAGCAGTTACAAGACAGGGACAGAAGCTTTCTTT
CDR3aa: CASSYKTGTEAFF

abundance: .
j_gene: TRBJ2-2
v_gene: TRBV24-1
d_gene: .
len: 16
CDR3nt: TGTGCCACCAGTGATTTGCGGGGGGCGCACACCGGGGAGCTGTTTTTT
CDR3aa: CATSDLRGAHTGELFF

abundance: .
j_gene: TRBJ1-4
v_gene: TRBV9
d_gene: .
len: 14
CDR3nt: TGTGCCAGCAGCGTAGATCTTCACAACGAAAAACTGTTTTTT
CDR3aa: CASSVDLHNEKLFF

abundance: .
j_gene: TRBJ1-1
v_gene: TRBV6-5
d_gene: .
len: 12
CDR3nt: TGTGCCAGCAGTCCGGACCCCTATGAAGCTTTCTTT
CDR3aa: CASSPDPYEAFF

abundance: .
j_gene: TRBJ2-7
v_gene: TRBV5-1
d_gene: TRBD1
len: 14
CDR3nt: TGCGCCAGCAGCATGGGGGACAGGGGGTACGAGCAGTACTTC
CDR3aa: CASSMGDRGYEQYF

abundance: .
j_gene: TRBJ2-7
v_gene: TRBV6-5
d_gene: TRBD1
len: 13
CDR3nt: TGTGCCAGCAGTAAGGGGACAGCCTACGAGCAGTACTTC
CDR3aa: CASSKGTAYEQYF

abundance: .
j_gene: TRBJ1-4
v_gene: TRBV5-6
d_gene: .
len: 15
CDR3nt: TGTGCCAGCAGCTTGGAGGGGGTGGCTAATGAAAAACTGTTTTTT
CDR3aa: CASSLEGVANEKLFF

abundance: once
j_gene: TRBJ2-3
v_gene: TRBV30
d_gene: .
len: 15
CDR3nt: TGTGCCTGGAGTCAGGTGGTAGGCCTCACAGATACGCAGTATTTT
CDR3aa: CAWSQVVGLTDTQYF

abundance: few
j_gene: TRBJ1-5
v_gene: TRBV28
d_gene: TRBD1
len: 15
CDR3nt: TGTGCCAGCAGTATGGACAGGGAAGATGGACAGCCCCAGCATTTT
CDR3aa: CASSMDREDGQPQHF

abundance: .
j_gene: TRBJ2-7
v_gene: TRBV27
d_gene: TRBD1
len: 15
CDR3nt: TGTGCCAGCAGTTCCTACAGGGGGCAGGACTACGAGCAGTACTTC
CDR3aa: CASSSYRGQDYEQYF

abundance: .
j_gene: TRBJ1-6
v_gene: TRBV5-6
d_gene: .
len: 16
CDR3nt: TGTGCCAGCAGCTTGGACGGGGGCTCCTATAATTCACCCCTCCACTTT
CDR3aa: CASSLDGGSYNSPLHF

abundance: .
j_gene: TRBJ2-3
v_gene: TRBV18
d_gene: .
len: 15
CDR3nt: TGTGCCAGCTCACCAATGAAAGGAGGCACAGATACGCAGTATTTT
CDR3aa: CASSPMKGGTDTQYF

abundance: .
j_gene: TRBJ1-4
v_gene: TRBV28
d_gene: .
len: 11
CDR3nt: TGTGCCAGCAGTGAATATGAAAAACTGTTTTTT
CDR3aa: CASSEYEKLFF

abundance: .
j_gene: TRBJ1-5
v_gene: TRBV2
d_gene: .
len: 15
CDR3nt: TGTGCCAGCAGCACACAGGGACCTAGCAATCAGCCCCAGCATTTT
CDR3aa: CASSTQGPSNQPQHF

abundance: few
j_gene: TRBJ1-4
v_gene: TRBV30
d_gene: .
len: 14
CDR3nt: TGTGCCTGGAGTAAGGGGGGAGGACGAGAGAAACTGTTTTTT
CDR3aa: CAWSKGGGREKLFF

abundance: once
j_gene: TRBJ1-2
v_gene: TRBV19
d_gene: .
len: 11
CDR3nt: TGTGCCAGTAGTATGGGGGATGGCTACACCTTC
CDR3aa: CASSMGDGYTF

abundance: .
j_gene: TRBJ1-5
v_gene: TRBV9
d_gene: TRBD1
len: 15
CDR3nt: TGTGCCAGCAGCGTAGGACAGGGGGCACGTCAGCCCCAGCATTTT
CDR3aa: CASSVGQGARQPQHF

abundance: once
j_gene: TRBJ2-7
v_gene: TRBV24-1
d_gene: TRBD2
len: 16
CDR3nt: TGTGCCACCAGTGGTCGAGCGGGATCCAACTCCTACGAGCAGTACTTC
CDR3aa: CATSGRAGSNSYEQYF

abundance: few
j_gene: TRBJ1-2
v_gene: TRBV4-1
d_gene: .
len: 14
CDR3nt: TGCGCCAGCAGCCAAGATTTACTATACTATGGCTACACCTTC
CDR3aa: CASSQDLLYYGYTF

abundance: .
j_gene: TRBJ2-2
v_gene: TRBV5-1
d_gene: TRBD2
len: 17
CDR3nt: TGCGCCAGCAGCTTGGGGCTAGCGGGAGAGGCGGCCGGGGAGCTGTTTTTT
CDR3aa: CASSLGLAGEAAGELFF

abundance: once
j_gene: TRBJ2-1
v_gene: TRBV2
d_gene: TRBD2
len: 15
CDR3nt: TGTGCCAGCAGCGCTCTAGCGGGAGCATACAATGAGCAGTTCTTC
CDR3aa: CASSALAGAYNEQFF

abundance: .
j_gene: TRBJ1-2
v_gene: TRBV7-9
d_gene: .
len: 16
CDR3nt: TGTGCCAGCAGCCTGATCGTGGGGCGAGGGAATGATGGCTACACCTTC
CDR3aa: CASSLIVGRGNDGYTF

abundance: .
j_gene: TRBJ1-2
v_gene: TRBV27
d_gene: .
len: 13
CDR3nt: TGTGCCAGCGGGGTAGAGGTAGGGTATGGCTACACCTTC
CDR3aa: CASGVEVGYGYTF

abundance: .
j_gene: TRBJ1-2
v_gene: TRBV9
d_gene: .
len: 14
CDR3nt: TGTGCCAGCAGCGCCGGGTTGGGGAACTATGGCTACACCTTC
CDR3aa: CASSAGLGNYGYTF

abundance: .
j_gene: TRBJ1-3
v_gene: TRBV11-2
d_gene: .
len: 17
CDR3nt: TGTGCCAGCAGCTTAGATCGTTGGGGGGCTGGAGGAAACACCATATATTTT
CDR3aa: CASSLDRWGAGGNTIYF

abundance: .
j_gene: TRBJ2-7
v_gene: TRBV7-9
d_gene: TRBD2
len: 15
CDR3nt: TGTGCCAGCAGCTGGGGGGGAGATTTCCCCTACGAGCAGTACTTC
CDR3aa: CASSWGGDFPYEQYF

abundance: .
j_gene: TRBJ2-1
v_gene: TRBV25-1
d_gene: .
len: 13
CDR3nt: TGTGCCAGCAGTCACGGCTCCTACAATGAGCAGTTCTTC
CDR3aa: CASSHGSYNEQFF

abundance: once
j_gene: TRBJ2-7
v_gene: TRBV27
d_gene: TRBD1
len: 14
CDR3nt: TGTGCCAGCAGCCCAACGGACAGGTTGGTCTTGCAGTACTTC
CDR3aa: CASSPTDRLVLQYF

abundance: .
j_gene: TRBJ1-4
v_gene: TRBV2
d_gene: TRBD1
len: 15
CDR3nt: TGTGCCAGCTTACTTCGGACAGGGCAGAATGAAAAACTGTTTTTT
CDR3aa: CASLLRTGQNEKLFF

abundance: .
j_gene: TRBJ1-2
v_gene: TRBV19
d_gene: .
len: 15
CDR3nt: TGTGCCAGTAGTTTACGGGACACAACTAACTATGGCTACACCTTC
CDR3aa: CASSLRDTTNYGYTF

abundance: .
j_gene: TRBJ2-7
v_gene: TRBV7-3
d_gene: TRBD2
len: 15
CDR3nt: TGTGCCAGCAGCTTACTGGGGACTAGCCCTTACGAGCAGTACTTC
CDR3aa: CASSLLGTSPYEQYF

abundance: .
j_gene: TRBJ1-6
v_gene: TRBV28
d_gene: .
len: 15
CDR3nt: TGTGCCAGCAGTCTCTCGGGGGGGCCCCCCTCACCCCTCCACTTT
CDR3aa: CASSLSGGPPSPLHF

abundance: .
j_gene: TRBJ1-2
v_gene: TRBV5-4
d_gene: TRBD1
len: 16
CDR3nt: TGTGCCAGCAGCACTAAGAAGGACAGGGGACCCTATGGCTACACCTTC
CDR3aa: CASSTKKDRGPYGYTF

abundance: .
j_gene: TRBJ2-1
v_gene: TRBV6-1
d_gene: .
len: 16
CDR3nt: TGTGCCAGCAGTGTACGGGGGAGACAAAATTACAATGAGCAGTTCTTC
CDR3aa: CASSVRGRQNYNEQFF

abundance: .
j_gene: TRBJ2-1
v_gene: TRBV11-2
d_gene: .
len: 16
CDR3nt: TGTGCCAGCAGCTCCCTCGCAGGGGCCTCCTACAATGAGCAGTTCTTC
CDR3aa: CASSSLAGASYNEQFF

abundance: .
j_gene: TRBJ1-2
v_gene: TRBV4-1
d_gene: .
len: 15
CDR3nt: TGCGCCAGCAGCGAAGGGTTACCTCGCCCCTATGGCTACACCTTC
CDR3aa: CASSEGLPRPYGYTF

abundance: .
j_gene: TRBJ2-5
v_gene: TRBV18
d_gene: .
len: 11
CDR3nt: TGTGCCAGCTCACGGGGGGAGACCCAGTACTTC
CDR3aa: CASSRGETQYF

abundance: .
j_gene: TRBJ2-2
v_gene: TRBV11-2
d_gene: .
len: 15
CDR3nt: TGTGCCAGCAGCGCCGGGACACAAAACACCGGGGAGCTGTTTTTT
CDR3aa: CASSAGTQNTGELFF

abundance: .
j_gene: TRBJ1-4
v_gene: TRBV6-5
d_gene: TRBD1
len: 16
CDR3nt: TGTGCCAGCAGTTTAAAAGGGGGCGCTTATAATGAAAAACTGTTTTTT
CDR3aa: CASSLKGGAYNEKLFF